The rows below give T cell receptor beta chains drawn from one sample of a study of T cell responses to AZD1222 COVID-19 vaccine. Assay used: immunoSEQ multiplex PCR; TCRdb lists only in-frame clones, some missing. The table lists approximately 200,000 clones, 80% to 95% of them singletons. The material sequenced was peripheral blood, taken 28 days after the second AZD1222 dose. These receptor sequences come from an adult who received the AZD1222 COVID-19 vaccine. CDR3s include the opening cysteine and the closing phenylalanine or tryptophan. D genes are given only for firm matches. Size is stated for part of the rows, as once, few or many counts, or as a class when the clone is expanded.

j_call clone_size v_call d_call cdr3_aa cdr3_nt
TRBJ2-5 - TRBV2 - CASSATGYQETQYF TGTGCCAGCAGTGCCACAGGGTACCAAGAGACCCAGTACTTC
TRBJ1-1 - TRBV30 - CAWSGGVRRNTEAFF TGTGCCTGGAGCGGGGGAGTCAGAAGGAACACTGAAGCTTTCTTT
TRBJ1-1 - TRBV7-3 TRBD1 CASSYRTGETEAFF TGTGCCAGCAGCTACAGGACAGGGGAGACTGAAGCTTTCTTT
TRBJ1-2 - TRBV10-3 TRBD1 CAISESDIGGFYGYTF TGTGCCATCAGTGAGTCCGATATAGGGGGCTTCTATGGCTACACCTTC
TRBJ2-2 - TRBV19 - CASGGYTGELFF TGTGCCAGTGGGGGGTACACCGGGGAGCTGTTTTTT
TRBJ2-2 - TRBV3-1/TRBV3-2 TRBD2 CASTGGRGSTGELFF TGTGCCAGCACGGGGGGGCGCGGGTCCACCGGGGAGCTGTTTTTT
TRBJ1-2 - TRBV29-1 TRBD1 CSAATRGQRYGYTF TGCAGCGCCGCGACCAGGGGGCAGCGCTATGGCTACACCTTC
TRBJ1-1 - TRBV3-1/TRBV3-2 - CASSRSGQSFKAFF TGTGCCAGCAGCCGTAGTGGACAGTCCTTTAAGGCTTTCTTT
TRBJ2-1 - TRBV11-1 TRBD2 CASSRAAGGDNEQFF TGTGCCAGCAGCCGCGCGGCGGGAGGGGACAATGAGCAGTTCTTC
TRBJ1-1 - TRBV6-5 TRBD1 CASSYSPQGDAEAFF TGTGCCAGCAGTTACTCACCACAGGGGGACGCTGAAGCTTTCTTT
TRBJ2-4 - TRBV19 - CASSNPTGIAKNIQYF TGTGCCAGTAGTAACCCCACAGGGATAGCCAAAAACATTCAGTACTTC
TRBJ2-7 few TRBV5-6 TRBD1 CASSSERGLSYEQYF TGTGCCAGCAGTTCCGAGAGGGGGCTAAGTTACGAGCAGTACTTC
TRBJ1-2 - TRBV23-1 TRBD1 CASSARGGNYGYTF TGCGCCAGCAGTGCCAGAGGGGGCAACTATGGCTACACCTTC
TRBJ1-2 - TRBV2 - CASRDNRPYGYTF TGTGCCAGCCGGGACAACCGCCCTTATGGCTACACCTTC
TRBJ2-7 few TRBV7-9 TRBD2 CASSLTGTSGYEQYF TGTGCCAGCAGCCTCACCGGGACTAGCGGGTACGAGCAGTACTTC
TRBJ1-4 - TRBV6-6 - CASSYSEMPNEKLFF TGTGCCAGCAGTTACTCGGAGATGCCTAATGAAAAACTGTTTTTT
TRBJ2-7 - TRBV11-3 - CASSLDRLYEQYF TGTGCCAGCAGCTTAGACAGGCTGTACGAGCAGTACTTC
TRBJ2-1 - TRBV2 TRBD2 CASRPGTSSYNEQFF TGTGCCAGCAGACCCGGGACTAGCAGCTACAATGAGCAGTTCTTC
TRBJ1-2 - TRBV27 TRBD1 CASSPKMRQGDSGYTF TGTGCCAGCAGCCCTAAAATGCGACAGGGGGACAGTGGCTACACCTTC
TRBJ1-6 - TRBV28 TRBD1 CASSFRDRSSYNSPLHF TGTGCCAGCAGTTTCCGGGACAGGAGCTCCTATAATTCACCCCTCCACTTT
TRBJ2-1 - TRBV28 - CASSGISPPYNEQFF TGTGCCAGTAGCGGAATCTCCCCCCCGTACAATGAGCAGTTCTTC
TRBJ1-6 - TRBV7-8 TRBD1 CASSFTGGSNSPLHF TGTGCCAGCAGCTTTACAGGGGGATCTAATTCACCCCTCCACTTT
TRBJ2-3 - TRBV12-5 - CASGLRQSTDTQYF TGTGCTAGTGGTTTGCGACAGAGCACAGATACGCAGTATTTT
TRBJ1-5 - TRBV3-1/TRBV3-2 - CASSPNWSNQPQHF TGTGCCAGCAGTCCCAATTGGAGCAATCAGCCCCAGCATTTT
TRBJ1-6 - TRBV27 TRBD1 CASSLGDRANSPLHF TGTGCCAGCAGTTTAGGGGACAGGGCGAATTCACCCCTCCACTTT
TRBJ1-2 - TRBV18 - CASSPERDTRRGYTF TGTGCCAGCTCACCAGAGAGGGACACTCGAAGGGGCTACACCTTC
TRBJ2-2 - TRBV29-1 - CSVYFSNTGELFF TGCAGCGTTTACTTCTCGAACACCGGGGAGCTGTTTTTT
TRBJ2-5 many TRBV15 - CATSDDWGGLQETQYF TGTGCCACCAGCGACGATTGGGGGGGCCTCCAAGAGACCCAGTACTTC
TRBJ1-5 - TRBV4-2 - CASSQVGDGNQPQHF TGTGCCAGCAGCCAAGTGGGCGACGGCAATCAGCCCCAGCATTTT
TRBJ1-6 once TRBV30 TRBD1 CAWRGQSSYNSPLHF TGTGCCTGGAGGGGACAGAGCTCCTATAATTCACCCCTCCACTTT
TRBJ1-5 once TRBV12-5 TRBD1 CASGLVRTGVRNQPQHF TGTGCTAGTGGTTTGGTCAGGACAGGGGTAAGGAATCAGCCCCAGCATTTT
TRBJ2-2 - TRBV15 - CATSRARGTGELFF TGTGCCACCAGCAGAGCTAGGGGGACCGGGGAGCTGTTTTTT
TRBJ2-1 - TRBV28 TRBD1 CASLGRGTYNEQFF TGTGCCAGCCTCGGCAGGGGGACCTACAATGAGCAGTTCTTC
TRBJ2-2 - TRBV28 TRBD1 CASRDRGPGELFF TGTGCCAGCAGGGACAGGGGACCCGGGGAGCTGTTTTTT
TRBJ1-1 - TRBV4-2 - CASSHRTPYTEAFF TGTGCCAGCAGCCACAGAACTCCGTACACTGAAGCTTTCTTT
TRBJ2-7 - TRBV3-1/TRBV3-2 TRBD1 CASSYPGTDYEQYF TGTGCCAGCAGCTACCCCGGGACAGACTACGAGCAGTACTTC
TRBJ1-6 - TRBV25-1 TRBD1 CASTQSRQGDSPLHF TGTGCCAGCACCCAATCCCGACAGGGGGATTCACCCCTCCACTTT